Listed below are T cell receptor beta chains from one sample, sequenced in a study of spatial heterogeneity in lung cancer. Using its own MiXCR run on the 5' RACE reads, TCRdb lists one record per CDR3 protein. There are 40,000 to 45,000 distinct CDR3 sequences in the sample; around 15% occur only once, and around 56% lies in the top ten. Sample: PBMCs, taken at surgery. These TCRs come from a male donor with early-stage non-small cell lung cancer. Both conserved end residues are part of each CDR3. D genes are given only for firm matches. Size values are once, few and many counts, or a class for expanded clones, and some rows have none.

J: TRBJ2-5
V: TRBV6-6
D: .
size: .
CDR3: CASTVRGRETQYF
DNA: TGTGCCAGCACCGTGCGGGGTAGGGAGACCCAGTACTTC

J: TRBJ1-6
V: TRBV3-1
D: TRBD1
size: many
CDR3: CASSQDPGQGVSPLHF
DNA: TGTGCCAGCAGCCAAGACCCGGGACAGGGAGTTTCACCCCTCCACTTT

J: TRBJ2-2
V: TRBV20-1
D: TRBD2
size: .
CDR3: CSARDLRLAGFTGELFF
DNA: TGCAGTGCTAGAGATCTCCGACTAGCGGGATTCACCGGGGAGCTGTTTTTT

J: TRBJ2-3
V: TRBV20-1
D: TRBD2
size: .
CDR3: CSARPVAGARTDTQYF
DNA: TGCAGTGCTAGACCCGTAGCGGGGGCCCGCACAGATACGCAGTATTTT

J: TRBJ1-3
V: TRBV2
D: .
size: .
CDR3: CASSGSGTQNTIYF
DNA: TGTGCCAGCAGTGGATCCGGGACCCAAAACACCATATATTTT

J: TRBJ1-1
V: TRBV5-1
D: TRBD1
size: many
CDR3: CASSRPAIRQGRNTEAFF
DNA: TGCGCCAGCAGCAGGCCCGCAATAAGACAGGGTCGGAACACTGAAGCTTTCTTT

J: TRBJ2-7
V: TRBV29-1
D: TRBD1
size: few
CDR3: CSVADRGIYEQYF
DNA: TGCAGCGTTGCGGACAGGGGGATCTACGAGCAGTACTTC

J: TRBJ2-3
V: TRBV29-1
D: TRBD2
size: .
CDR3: CSVEPGTSGTQYF
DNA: TGCAGCGTTGAACCCGGGACTAGTGGTACGCAGTATTTT

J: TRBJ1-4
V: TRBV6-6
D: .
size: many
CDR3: CASSPGQGAREKLFF
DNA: TGTGCCAGCAGTCCTGGGCAGGGAGCACGGGAAAAACTGTTTTTT

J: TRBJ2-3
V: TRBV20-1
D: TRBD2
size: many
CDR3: CSLVPSGGALADTQYF
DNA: TGCAGTCTGGTGCCTAGCGGGGGGGCGTTAGCAGATACGCAGTATTTT

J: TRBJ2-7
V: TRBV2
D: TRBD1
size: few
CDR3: CASRGDREPSYEQYF
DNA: TGTGCCAGCAGGGGGGACAGGGAACCGTCGTACGAGCAGTACTTC

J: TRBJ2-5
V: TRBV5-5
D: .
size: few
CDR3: CASSLAFGRVETQYF
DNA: TGTGCCAGCAGCTTGGCTTTCGGCAGGGTGGAGACCCAGTACTTC

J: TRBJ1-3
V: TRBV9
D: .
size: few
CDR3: CASSGGRLSGNTIYF
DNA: TGTGCCAGCAGCGGAGGGCGGCTCTCTGGAAACACCATATATTTT

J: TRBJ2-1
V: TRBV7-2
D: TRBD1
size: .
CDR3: CASSPGTGRGTYNEQFF
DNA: TGTGCCAGCAGCCCCGGGACAGGCCGAGGGACCTACAATGAGCAGTTCTTC

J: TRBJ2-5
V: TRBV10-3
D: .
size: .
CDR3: CAISPGGAETQYF
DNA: TGTGCCATCAGCCCGGGGGGCGCAGAGACCCAGTACTTC

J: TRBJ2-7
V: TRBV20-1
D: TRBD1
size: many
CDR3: CSARRTGAPYEQYF
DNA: TGCAGTGCTAGGCGAACAGGGGCCCCCTACGAGCAGTACTTC

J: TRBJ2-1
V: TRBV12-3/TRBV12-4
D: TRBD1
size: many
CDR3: CASSYLGGEQFF
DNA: TGTGCCAGCAGTTACCTAGGGGGCGAGCAGTTCTTC

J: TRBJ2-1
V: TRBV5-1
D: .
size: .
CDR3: CASSPDRAVIIEQFF
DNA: TGCGCCAGCAGTCCCGACCGGGCGGTAATAATCGAGCAGTTCTTC

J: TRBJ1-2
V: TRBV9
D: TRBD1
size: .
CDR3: CASSVEGGAGYTF
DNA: TGTGCCAGCAGCGTAGAAGGGGGCGCAGGCTACACCTTC

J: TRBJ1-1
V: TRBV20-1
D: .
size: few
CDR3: CSAGLINRDYTEAFF
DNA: TGCAGTGCTGGTCTAATAAACAGGGACTACACTGAAGCTTTCTTT

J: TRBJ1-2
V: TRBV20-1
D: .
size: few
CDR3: CSARDLQGSSGYTF
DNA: TGCAGTGCTAGAGATCTGCAGGGGTCGAGCGGCTACACCTTC

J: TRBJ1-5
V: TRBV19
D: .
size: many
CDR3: CASKGRTDSNQPQHF
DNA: TGTGCCTCGAAGGGGAGGACAGATAGCAATCAGCCCCAGCATTTT

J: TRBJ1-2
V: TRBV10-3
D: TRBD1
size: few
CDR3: CAISGTGIETNYGYTF
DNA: TGTGCCATCAGCGGGACAGGTATAGAGACTAACTATGGCTACACCTTC

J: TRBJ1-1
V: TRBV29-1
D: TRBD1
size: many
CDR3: CSTGQGTSLSEAFF
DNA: TGCAGCACAGGACAGGGAACTTCTTTGTCTGAAGCTTTCTTT

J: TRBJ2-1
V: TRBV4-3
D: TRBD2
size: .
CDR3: CASSQVLAGTCNEQFF
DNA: TGCGCCAGCAGCCAAGTCCTAGCGGGAACCTGCAATGAGCAGTTCTTC

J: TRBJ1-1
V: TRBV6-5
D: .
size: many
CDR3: CASSPTANTEAFF
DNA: TGTGCCAGCAGCCCGACAGCGAACACTGAAGCTTTCTTT

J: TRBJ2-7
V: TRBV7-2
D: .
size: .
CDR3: CASSQRSGVYEQYF
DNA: TGTGCCAGCAGCCAGAGGTCCGGGGTCTACGAGCAGTACTTC

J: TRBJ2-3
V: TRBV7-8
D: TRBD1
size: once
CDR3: CASSLDRNTQYF
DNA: TGTGCCAGCAGCTTGGACAGGAATACGCAGTATTTT

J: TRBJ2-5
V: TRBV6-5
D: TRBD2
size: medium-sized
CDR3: CASSLLASQETQYF
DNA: TGTGCCAGCAGTTTACTAGCGAGCCAAGAGACCCAGTACTTC

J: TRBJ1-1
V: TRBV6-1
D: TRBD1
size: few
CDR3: CASSGLRGTGDQAFF
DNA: TGTGCCAGCAGTGGACTGAGGGGTACAGGGGATCAAGCTTTCTTT

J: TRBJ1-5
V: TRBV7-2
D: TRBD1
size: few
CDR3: CASSLTQQGYQPQHF
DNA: TGTGCCAGCAGCCTCACTCAACAGGGGTATCAGCCCCAGCATTTT

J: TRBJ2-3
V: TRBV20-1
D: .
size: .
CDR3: CSASVGGGAGDTQYF
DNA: TGCAGTGCTAGCGTTGGAGGGGGAGCGGGAGATACGCAGTATTTT

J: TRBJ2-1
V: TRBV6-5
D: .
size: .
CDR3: CASSYSPRKQFF
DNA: TGTGCCAGCAGTTACTCTCCACGAAAGCAGTTCTTC

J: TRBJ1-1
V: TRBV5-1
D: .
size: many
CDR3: CASSLTVNTEAFF
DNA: TGTGCCAGCAGTTTAACAGTGAACACTGAAGCTTTCTTT

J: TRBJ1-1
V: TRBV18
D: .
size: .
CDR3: CASSLSDGGGTEAFF
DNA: TGTGCCAGCTCCCTATCGGACGGGGGGGGCACTGAAGCTTTCTTT

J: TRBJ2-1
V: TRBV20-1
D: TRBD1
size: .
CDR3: CSARGVGTGAYNEQFF
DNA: TGCAGTGCTAGGGGCGTCGGGACAGGGGCCTACAATGAGCAGTTCTTC

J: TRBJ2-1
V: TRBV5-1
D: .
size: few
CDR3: CASRPSSLWDNEQFF
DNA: TGCGCCAGCAGACCCTCATCCCTTTGGGACAATGAGCAGTTCTTC

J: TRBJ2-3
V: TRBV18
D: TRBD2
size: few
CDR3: CASSPPQGLATDTQYF
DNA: TGTGCCAGCTCACCACCTCAGGGACTAGCCACAGATACGCAGTATTTT

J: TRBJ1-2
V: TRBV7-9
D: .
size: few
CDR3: CASSLSPLEGYTF
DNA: TGTGCCAGCAGCTTGAGTCCCTTAGAGGGCTACACCTTC

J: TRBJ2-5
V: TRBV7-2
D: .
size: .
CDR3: CASSLSGGPLETQYF
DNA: TGTGCCAGCAGCTTATCCGGAGGGCCGTTAGAGACCCAGTACTTC

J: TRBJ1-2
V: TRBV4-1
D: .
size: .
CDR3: CASSQDLGNGYTF
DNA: TGCGCCAGCAGCCAAGATTTAGGGAATGGCTACACCTTC

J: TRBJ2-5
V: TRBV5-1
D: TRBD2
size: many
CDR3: CASTPWSGGTQETQYF
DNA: TGCGCCAGCACCCCCTGGAGCGGGGGGACCCAAGAGACCCAGTACTTC

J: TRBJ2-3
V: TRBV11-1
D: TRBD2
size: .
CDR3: CASSRGLVPDTQYF
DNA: TGTGCCAGCAGCCGGGGACTAGTTCCAGATACGCAGTATTTT

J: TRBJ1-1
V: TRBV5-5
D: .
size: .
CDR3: CASSPSGNMNTEAFF
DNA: TGTGCCAGCAGCCCTTCAGGTAACATGAACACTGAAGCTTTCTTT

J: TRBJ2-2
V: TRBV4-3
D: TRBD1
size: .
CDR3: CASSHFDRGGELFF
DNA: TGCGCCAGCAGCCACTTCGACAGGGGCGGGGAGCTGTTTTTT

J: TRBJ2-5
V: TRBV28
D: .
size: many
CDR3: CASSFTSLVETQYF
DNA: TGTGCCAGCAGTTTTACCAGCCTGGTAGAGACCCAGTACTTC

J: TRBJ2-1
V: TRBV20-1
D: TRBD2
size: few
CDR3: CSAKTSGRAQREFGEQFF
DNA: TGCAGTGCTAAGACTAGCGGGAGGGCCCAACGGGAATTTGGTGAGCAGTTCTTC

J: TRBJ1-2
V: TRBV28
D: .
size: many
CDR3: CASHWAVGDGYTF
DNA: TGTGCCAGCCATTGGGCCGTGGGGGATGGCTACACCTTC

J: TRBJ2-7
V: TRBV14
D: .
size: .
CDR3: CASSQRRDKDEQYF
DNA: TGTGCCAGCAGCCAACGCAGGGATAAAGACGAGCAGTACTTC

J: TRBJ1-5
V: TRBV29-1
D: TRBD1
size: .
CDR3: CSVITTGYNQPQHF
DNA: TGCAGCGTTATTACGACAGGGTACAATCAGCCCCAGCATTTT

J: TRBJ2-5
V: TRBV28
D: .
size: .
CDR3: CASWTQTEGIETQYF
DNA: TGTGCCAGCTGGACTCAGACCGAGGGGATAGAGACCCAGTACTTC

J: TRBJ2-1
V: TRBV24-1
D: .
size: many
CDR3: CATSDGGTYNEQFF
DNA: TGTGCCACCAGTGATGGGGGCACCTACAATGAGCAGTTCTTC